This TCR beta chain was identified during a study of blood T cell repertoires in COVID-19. Looking at the study overall: The origin of the acute and convalescent COVID-19 samples was the United States, Italy and Spain.

Original processing methods: Amplifying reference gene primers gave estimates of nucleated cell counts. Sequencing used immunoSEQ multiplex PCR; TCRdb keeps in-frame clones, though not all of them. V, J and clone size are taken as reported in that table, and D and trimming were inferred from the DNA itself. The sample consists of about 190,000 clones, around 85% of them appearing once. The CDR3 runs to 17 residues. The origin of this receptor is a man aged 45 to 65 who had recovered from COVID-19. The V and J genes are TRBV21-1 and TRBJ2-1; no DNA check was done on the table's D call, TRBD2. TRBV21-1 is assigned pseudogene status. The sequenced sample consisted of peripheral blood. The CDR3 here is CASSKARGGRGLGWQFF. In nucleotides, the CDR3 is TGTGCCAGCAGCAAAGCGAGGGGCGGGAGGGGCCTCGGTTGGCAGTTCTTC.